The clone carrying this TCR beta chain has a handful of counts. Its antigen is undetermined. The data originate from a study of beta chain features in type 1 diabetes. Sequenced material consisted of expressed TCRB transcripts (all of the isolated RNA was reverse transcribed). TCRdb keeps only in-frame clones here, not all; method: immunoSEQ multiplex PCR. The sample comprises 600,000 to 700,000 clones, around 15% of which are singletons, and approximately 0.022% rests with the top ten. Broader study findings: Across all four CD4+ subsets, people with type 1 diabetes showed modestly shorter TCRB CDR3s. Researchers could not determine here whether HLA type influences TCRB rearrangement.

Averaging around 110 mL, one heparinised blood draw came from each individual donor. Central memory, naive, regulatory and stem cell-like memory CD4+ cells were sorted by CD45RO/CCR7/CD25/CD127/CD95/CD27. The germline gives CDR1 SGHDN, CDR2 FVKESK. This CDR3 region has 11 residues. Trimming took off 0 bases at V and 5 bases at J, with 2 bases between the two ends. Sequenced input: naive CD4+ T cells from blood. The J gene is TRBJ2-7, the V gene TRBV14, with D unclear. This receptor was obtained from a man aged 18 to 30 with type 1 diabetes. The CDR3 reads CASSQDNEQYF. CDR3 DNA: TGTGCCAGCAGCCAAGACAACGAGCAGTACTTC.